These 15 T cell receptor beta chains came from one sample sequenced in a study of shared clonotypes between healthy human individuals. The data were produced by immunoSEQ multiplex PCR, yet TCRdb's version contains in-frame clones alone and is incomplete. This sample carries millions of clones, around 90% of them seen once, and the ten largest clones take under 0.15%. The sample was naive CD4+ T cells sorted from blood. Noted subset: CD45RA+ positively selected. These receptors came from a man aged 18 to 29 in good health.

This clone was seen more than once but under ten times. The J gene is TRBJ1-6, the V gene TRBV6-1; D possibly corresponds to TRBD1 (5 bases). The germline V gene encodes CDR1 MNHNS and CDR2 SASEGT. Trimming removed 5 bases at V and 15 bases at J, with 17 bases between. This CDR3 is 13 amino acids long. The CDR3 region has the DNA TGTGCCAGCAGTTCCAGGGACCTTGAGCGCCTCCACTTT. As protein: CASSSRDLERLHF.

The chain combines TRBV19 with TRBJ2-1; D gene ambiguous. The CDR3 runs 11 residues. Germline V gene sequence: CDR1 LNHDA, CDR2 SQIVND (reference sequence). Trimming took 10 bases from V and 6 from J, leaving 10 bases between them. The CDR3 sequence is CATREVNEQFF. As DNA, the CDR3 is TGTGCCACACGAGAGGTCAATGAGCAGTTCTTC.

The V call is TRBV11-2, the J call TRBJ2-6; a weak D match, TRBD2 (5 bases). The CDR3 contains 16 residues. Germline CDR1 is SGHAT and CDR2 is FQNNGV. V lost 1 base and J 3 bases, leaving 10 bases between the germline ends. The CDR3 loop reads CASSLVGSGGANVLTF. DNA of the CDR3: TGTGCCAGCAGCTTAGTGGGCAGCGGTGGGGCCAACGTCCTGACTTTC.

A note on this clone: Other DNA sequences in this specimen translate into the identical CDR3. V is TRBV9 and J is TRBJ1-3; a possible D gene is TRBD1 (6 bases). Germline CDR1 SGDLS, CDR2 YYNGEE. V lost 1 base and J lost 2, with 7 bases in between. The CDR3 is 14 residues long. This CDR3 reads CASSVRDTGNTIYF. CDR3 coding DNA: TGTGCCAGCAGCGTACGGGACACTGGAAACACCATATATTTT. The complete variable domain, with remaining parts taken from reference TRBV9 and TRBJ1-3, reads DSGVTQTPKHLITATGQRVTLRCSPRSGDLSVYWYQQSLDQGLQFLIQYYNGEERAKGNILERFSAQQFPDLHSELNLSSLELGDSALYFCASSVRDTGNTIYFGEGSWLTVV.

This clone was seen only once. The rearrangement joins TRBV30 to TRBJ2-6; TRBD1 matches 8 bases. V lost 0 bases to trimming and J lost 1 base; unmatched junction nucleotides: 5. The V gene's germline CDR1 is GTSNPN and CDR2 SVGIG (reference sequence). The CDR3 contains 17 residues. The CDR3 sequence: CAWSVLRTGSGANVLTF. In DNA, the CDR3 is TGTGCCTGGAGTGTCCTCCGGACAGGGTCTGGGGCCAACGTCCTGACTTTC.

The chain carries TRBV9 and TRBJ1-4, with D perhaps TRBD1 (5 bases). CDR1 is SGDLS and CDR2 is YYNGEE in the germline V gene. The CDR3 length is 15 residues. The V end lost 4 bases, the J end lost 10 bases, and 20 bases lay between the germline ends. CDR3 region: CASSLNGGADGKLFF. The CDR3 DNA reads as TGTGCCAGCAGCCTGAATGGAGGGGCCGATGGAAAACTGTTTTTT.

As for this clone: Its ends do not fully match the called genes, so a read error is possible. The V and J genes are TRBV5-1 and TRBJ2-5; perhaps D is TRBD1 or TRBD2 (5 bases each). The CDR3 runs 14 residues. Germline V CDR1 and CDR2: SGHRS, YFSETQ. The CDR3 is CASGLGVIEETQYF. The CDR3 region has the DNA TGCGCCAGCGGCTTGGGGGTTATAGAAGAGACCCAGTACTTC.

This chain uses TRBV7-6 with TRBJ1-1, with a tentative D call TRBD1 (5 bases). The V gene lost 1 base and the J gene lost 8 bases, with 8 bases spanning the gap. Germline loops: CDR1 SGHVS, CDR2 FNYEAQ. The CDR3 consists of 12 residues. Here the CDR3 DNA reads TGTGCCAGCAGCTTAGATCAGGGAGAAGCTTTCTTT. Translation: CASSLDQGEAFF.

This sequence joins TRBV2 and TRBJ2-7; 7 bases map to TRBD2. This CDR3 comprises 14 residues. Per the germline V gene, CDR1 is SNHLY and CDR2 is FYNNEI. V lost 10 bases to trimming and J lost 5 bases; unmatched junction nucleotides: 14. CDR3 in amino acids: CATLDDGTTNEQYF. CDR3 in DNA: TGTGCCACCTTAGACGATGGGACTACCAACGAGCAGTACTTC.

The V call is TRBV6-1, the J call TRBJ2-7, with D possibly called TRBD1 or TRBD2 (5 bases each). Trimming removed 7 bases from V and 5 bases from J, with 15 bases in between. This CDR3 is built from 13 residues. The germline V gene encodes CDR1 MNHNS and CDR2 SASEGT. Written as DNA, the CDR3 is TGTGCCAGCAATCGGGGACCATCCAACGAGCAGTACTTC. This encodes CASNRGPSNEQYF.

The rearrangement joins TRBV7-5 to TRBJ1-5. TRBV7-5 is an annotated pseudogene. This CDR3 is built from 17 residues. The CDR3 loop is CARSFGGMAHRRQPQHF. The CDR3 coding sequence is TGTGCCAGAAGCTTTGGCGGGATGGCACATCGGCGCCAGCCCCAGCATTTT.

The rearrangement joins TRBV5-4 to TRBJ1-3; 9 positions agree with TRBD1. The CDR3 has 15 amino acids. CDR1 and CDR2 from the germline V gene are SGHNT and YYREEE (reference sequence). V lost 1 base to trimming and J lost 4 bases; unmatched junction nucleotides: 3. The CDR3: CASSLQGQGGNTIYF. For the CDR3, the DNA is TGTGCCAGCAGCTTGCAGGGACAGGGCGGAAACACCATATATTTT.

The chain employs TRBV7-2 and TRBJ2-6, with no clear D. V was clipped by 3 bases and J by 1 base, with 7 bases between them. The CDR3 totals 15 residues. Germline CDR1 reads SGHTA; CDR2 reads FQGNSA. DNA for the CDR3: TGTGCCAGCAGCTTTGGGTTGTCTGGGGCCAACGTCCTGACTTTC. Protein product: CASSFGLSGANVLTF.

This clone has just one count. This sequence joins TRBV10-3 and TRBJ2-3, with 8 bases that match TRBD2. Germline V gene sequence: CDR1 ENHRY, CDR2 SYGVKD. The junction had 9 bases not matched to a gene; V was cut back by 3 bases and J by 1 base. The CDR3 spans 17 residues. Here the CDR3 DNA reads TGTGCCATCAGTGATCTGGGGGGTAGCGGGGGCACAGATACGCAGTATTTT. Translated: CAISDLGGSGGTDTQYF.

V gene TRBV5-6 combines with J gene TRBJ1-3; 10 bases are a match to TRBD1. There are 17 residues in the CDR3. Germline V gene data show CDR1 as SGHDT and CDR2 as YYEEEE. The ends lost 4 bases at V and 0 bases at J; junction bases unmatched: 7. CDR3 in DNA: TGTGCCAGCAGCGACCCGGGACAGGGGCACTCTGGAAACACCATATATTTT. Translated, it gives CASSDPGQGHSGNTIYF.